The 26 T cell receptor beta chains reported below all come from one sample, sequenced in a study of radiation and T cells in renal cell carcinoma. The method was immunoSEQ multiplex PCR; TCRdb's version includes in-frame clones alone and lacks a portion of them. The table records 150,000 to 200,000 clones, 88% of them present only once. Time point of the sample: blood 4 weeks post-SBRT, at nephrectomy. Treatment indicated: 15 Gy SBRT to primary tumor, nephrectomy 4 weeks later. The sample here was blood, taken from a patient whose treatment included radiotherapy and nephrectomy. The source of these receptors is a woman aged 45-60 years with renal cell carcinoma.

This rearrangement joins TRBV4-2 to TRBJ1-4; no firm D call. V was pared by 3 bases and J by 2 bases, with 10 bases between. CDR1 LGHNA and CDR2 YNFKEQ come from the germline V gene. This CDR3 is 15 amino acids long. The CDR3 coding sequence is TGTGCCAGCAGCCAGATGGGTTCGACTAATGAAAAACTGTTTTTT. Protein sequence: CASSQMGSTNEKLFF.

The chain carries TRBV11-3 and TRBJ2-5; the D is unclear. Germline CDR1 is SGHNT and CDR2 is YENEEA. The CDR3 is 13 amino acids. Trimming left V 4 bases short and J 5 bases short, with 11 bases between. The CDR3 region has the DNA TGTGCCAGCAGCTGGACCTTGGGGGAGACCCAGTACTTC. The encoded protein is CASSWTLGETQYF.

CDR3 DNA sequence: TGTGCCAGTGGGGACAGAGCCTACGAGCAGTACTTC. Translation gives CASGDRAYEQYF. V is TRBV19 and J is TRBJ2-7; TRBD1 matches at 7 bases. The CDR3 contains 12 residues. The junction had 3 bases not matched to a gene; V was cut back by 8 bases and J by 2 bases. Germline-derived CDR1 and CDR2 are LNHDA and SQIVND (reference sequence).

The chain combines TRBV6-5 with TRBJ1-4; D possibly corresponds to TRBD1 (6 bases). Germline V CDR1 and CDR2: MNHEY, SVGAGI. Trimming shortened V by 2 bases and J by 2 bases, and 12 bases separated the two germline ends. The CDR3 covers 16 residues. CDR3 bases: TGTGCCAGCAGTTACGGACAGCCCTCGACTAATGAAAAACTGTTTTTT. Translation: CASSYGQPSTNEKLFF.

V usage is TRBV14 and J usage is TRBJ2-5; tentative D call: TRBD2 (5 bases). CDR1 is SGHDN, CDR2 FVKESK, per germline. Trimming shortened V by 8 bases and J by 0 bases, and 13 bases separated the two germline ends. This CDR3 is 14 amino acids long. CDR3 nucleotide sequence: TGTGCCAGCCGGGATGGCAGGTACCAAGAGACCCAGTACTTC. Residues: CASRDGRYQETQYF.

The chain has TRBV10-3 and TRBJ1-1; 11 bases fit TRBD1. J lost 3 bases, V lost 10 bases, and 7 bases had no gene match. The germline V gene has CDR1 ENHRY and CDR2 SYGVKD. The CDR3 extends over 14 amino acids. CDR3 DNA sequence: TGTGCCACCTCCGGGACAGGGGGTGACACTGAAGCTTTCTTT. This encodes CATSGTGGDTEAFF.

This clone was detected only once. The rearrangement uses TRBV4-3 and TRBJ1-2, with 7 bases fitting TRBD1. Germline loops: CDR1 LGHNA, CDR2 YSLEER. This CDR3 comprises 17 residues. Trimming cost V 3 bases and J 3 bases; bases outside gene matches: 13. The CDR3 is CASSQAPAGQRYYGYTF. For the CDR3, the DNA is TGCGCCAGCAGCCAGGCCCCCGCGGGACAGAGATACTATGGCTACACCTTC.

The chain uses TRBV7-9 and TRBJ1-1; 7 bases are a match to TRBD1. J lost 6 bases, V lost 3 bases, and 7 bases had no gene match. The CDR3 contains 14 residues. The germline V gene has CDR1 SEHNR and CDR2 FQNEAQ (reference sequence). The DNA of the CDR3 is TGTGCCAGCAGCTTCGCCAGGGGGTGGGCTGAAGCTTTCTTT. This sequence encodes CASSFARGWAEAFF.

The CDR3 sequence: CAAHPPGRDTQYF. DNA for the CDR3: TGTGCCGCCCACCCACCCGGGAGAGATACGCAGTATTTT. The chain combines TRBV5-4 with TRBJ2-3, with D possibly TRBD2 on 6 matching bases. Trimming removed 10 bases at V and 5 bases at J, with 17 bases between. The CDR3 has 13 residues. Germline V lookup: CDR1 SGHNT, CDR2 YYREEE (reference sequence).

The chain joins TRBV5-6 to TRBJ1-2, with D uncertain. The CDR3 contains 15 residues. The germline V and J ends were trimmed by 4 bases and 0 bases, with 13 bases remaining between them. The germline gives CDR1 SGHDT, CDR2 YYEEEE. This CDR3 reads CASSGYGSANYGYTF. The CDR3 DNA reads as TGTGCCAGCAGCGGTTATGGATCAGCTAACTATGGCTACACCTTC.

V is TRBV7-2 and J is TRBJ2-3; 7 positions agree with TRBD2. The CDR3 spans 17 residues. Per the germline V gene, CDR1 is SGHTA and CDR2 is FQGNSA. The V and J ends lost 2 bases and 2 bases, in that order; junction bases with no gene match: 10. The CDR3 nucleotides are TGTGCCAGCAGCTTATTATCCGCGACTAGCCTCACAGATACGCAGTATTTT. Translating it yields CASSLLSATSLTDTQYF. Drawing the rest from reference TRBV7-2 and TRBJ2-3, the complete variable domain is GAGVSQSPSNKVTEKGKDVELRCDPISGHTALYWYRQSLGQGLEFLIYFQGNSAPDKSGLPSDRFSAERTGGSVSTLTIQRTQQEDSAVYLCASSLLSATSLTDTQYFGPGTRLTVL.

This clone showed up just a few times. The sample carries other DNA sequences with the same CDR3. This chain joins TRBV6-1 and TRBJ1-1, with D unresolved. Trimming shortened V by 0 bases and J by 2 bases, and 4 bases separated the two germline ends. Looked up from germline, CDR1 is MNHNS and CDR2 is SASEGT. The CDR3 covers 13 residues. The CDR3 coding sequence is TGTGCCAGCAGTGAAGCTGGTAACACTGAAGCTTTCTTT. Translating gives CASSEAGNTEAFF.

The chain recombines TRBV5-1 with TRBJ2-2, with TRBD1 as a possible D gene (6 bases). The CDR3 is 17 amino acids. The V gene lost 4 bases and the J gene lost 0 bases, with 16 bases spanning the gap. Germline V CDR1 and CDR2: SGHRS, YFSETQ. CDR3 nucleotide sequence: TGCGCCAGCAGCCTGGGACACCGGAATTCGAACACCGGGGAGCTGTTTTTT. Its translation: CASSLGHRNSNTGELFF.

This sequence joins TRBV18 and TRBJ2-7, with D uncertain. Between the trimmed V and J ends, which lost 0 bases and 7 bases, there was a span of 10 bases. The CDR3 consists of 13 residues. Per germline, CDR1 KGHSH and CDR2 LQKENI. The CDR3 nucleotides read TGTGCCAGCTCACCACCGATGGCAGAGGAGCAGTACTTC. Protein: CASSPPMAEEQYF.

The table lists this clone with a few counts. The genes are TRBV19 and TRBJ1-1; D unclear. V gave up 5 bases and J gave up 5 bases, with 15 bases separating them. Germline loops: CDR1 LNHDA, CDR2 SQIVND (reference sequence). The CDR3 sequence is 14 residues long. DNA for the CDR3: TGTGCCAGTAGTTTGGGTAGAGGAAGAACTGAAGCTTTCTTT. This gives the protein CASSLGRGRTEAFF.

This chain joins TRBV9 and TRBJ1-2, with D unresolved. Trimming stripped 0 bases from V and 5 bases from J, with 20 bases between. Germline CDR1 reads SGDLS; CDR2 reads YYNGEE. The CDR3 is 17 residues long. The chain's CDR3 is CASSVEEQTSRFYGYTF. As DNA, the CDR3 is TGTGCCAGCAGCGTAGAGGAACAGACAAGCCGTTTTTATGGCTACACCTTC.

This clone was seen a handful of times. The chain joins TRBV5-1 to TRBJ2-2; D is tentatively TRBD1 or TRBD2 (6 bases each). The CDR3 has 14 residues. The germline V gene encodes CDR1 SGHRS and CDR2 YFSETQ. V shed 4 bases and J shed 6 bases, with 13 bases lying between them. As DNA, the CDR3 is TGCGCCAGCAGCAAACTAGGGGGGCCCGGGGAGCTGTTTTTT. Protein product: CASSKLGGPGELFF.

The chain links TRBV9 to TRBJ1-4; D is uncertain. There are 14 residues in the CDR3. Germline-derived CDR1 and CDR2 are SGDLS and YYNGEE. The V end lost 6 bases, the J end lost 1 base, and 10 bases lay between the germline ends. In nucleotides, the CDR3 is TGTGCCAGCACCAAGGGTGGAACTAATGAAAAACTGTTTTTT. This sequence encodes CASTKGGTNEKLFF.

This sequence joins TRBV5-1 and TRBJ1-3; D remains unclear. Germline CDR1 is SGHRS and CDR2 is YFSETQ. The CDR3 is 14 amino acids. The V end was cut by 10 bases, the J end by 1 base, with 15 bases between. CDR3 amino acids: CASSGGESGNTIYF. CDR3 bases: TGCGCCTCCTCCGGTGGGGAGTCTGGAAACACCATATATTTT.

The chain couples TRBV19 to TRBJ2-5; D is unclear. V was clipped by 0 bases and J by 1 base, with 6 bases between them. This CDR3 region has 14 residues. Germline lookup yields CDR1 LNHDA and CDR2 SQIVND (reference sequence). For the CDR3, the DNA is TGTGCCAGTAGTATAGAGACACGCCAAGAGACCCAGTACTTC. As protein: CASSIETRQETQYF.

This rearrangement joins TRBV19 to TRBJ2-1, with 12 bases lining up with TRBD2. The ends lost 3 bases at V and 6 bases at J; junction bases unmatched: 3. The CDR3 is 15 residues long. Germline V CDR1 and CDR2: LNHDA, SQIVND (reference sequence). CDR3 loop: CASSMGLAGTNEQFF. The CDR3 nucleotides are TGTGCCAGTAGTATGGGACTAGCGGGCACCAATGAGCAGTTCTTC.

This chain connects TRBV5-4 to TRBJ2-7; 12 nucleotides match TRBD2. The junction had 4 bases not matched to a gene; V was cut back by 0 bases and J by 0 bases. The length of the CDR3 is 17 residues. Germline-derived CDR1 and CDR2 are SGHNT and YYREEE (reference sequence). Here the CDR3 DNA reads TGTGCCAGCAGCTTGGGGCCGGGACTAGCGGGCTCCTACGAGCAGTACTTC. Translated: CASSLGPGLAGSYEQYF.

The chain joins TRBV11-3 to TRBJ2-5, with D unclear. The CDR3 has 13 amino acids. Germline CDR1 is SGHNT and CDR2 is YENEEA. Trimming shortened V by 1 base and J by 2 bases, and 5 bases separated the two germline ends. CDR3 amino acids: CASSLGPQETQYF. The CDR3 DNA is TGTGCCAGCAGCTTAGGGCCGCAAGAGACCCAGTACTTC.

This chain links TRBV28 with TRBJ2-2; 9 positions match TRBD1. The CDR3 extends over 15 amino acids. The V segment lost 1 base and the J segment 9 bases; nucleotides outside the gene matches: 6. Germline assignment: CDR1 MDHEN and CDR2 SYDVKM. CDR3 nucleotide sequence: TGTGCCAGCAGTTTATTCGGGACAGGGAGTTGGGAGCTGTTTTTT. It yields the protein CASSLFGTGSWELFF.

The gene calls are TRBV4-2 and TRBJ2-6; D might be TRBD1 (6 bases). Germline CDR1 and CDR2: LGHNA and YNFKEQ. This CDR3 has 18 residues. Trimming left V 4 bases short and J 0 bases short, with 16 bases between. CDR3 residues: CASSLQGLGSSGANVLTF. The CDR3 bases are TGTGCCAGCAGCCTGCAGGGGTTGGGGAGCTCTGGGGCCAACGTCCTGACTTTC.

The chain combines TRBV2 with TRBJ1-5; 8 nucleotides line up with TRBD1. The CDR3 has 14 residues. V dropped 5 bases and J dropped 2; count of bases not matched to a gene: 2. Germline V gene data show CDR1 as SNHLY and CDR2 as FYNNEI. This CDR3 is CASSQGQGNQPQHF. The CDR3 nucleotides are TGTGCCAGCAGTCAGGGACAGGGCAATCAGCCCCAGCATTTT.